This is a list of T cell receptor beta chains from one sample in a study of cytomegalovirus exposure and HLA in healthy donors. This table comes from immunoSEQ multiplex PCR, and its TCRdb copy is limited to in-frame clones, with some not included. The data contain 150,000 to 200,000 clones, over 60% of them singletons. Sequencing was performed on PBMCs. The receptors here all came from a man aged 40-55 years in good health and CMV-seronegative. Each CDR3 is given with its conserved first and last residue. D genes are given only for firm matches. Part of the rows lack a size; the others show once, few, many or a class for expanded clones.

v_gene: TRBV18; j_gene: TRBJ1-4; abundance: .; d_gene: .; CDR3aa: CASSPGGSEKLFF; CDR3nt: TGTGCCAGCTCACCAGGGGGCTCTGAAAAACTGTTTTTT
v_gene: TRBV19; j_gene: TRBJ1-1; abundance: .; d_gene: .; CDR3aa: CASSISWSGTEAFF; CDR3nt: TGTGCCAGTAGTATTTCGTGGTCGGGGACTGAAGCTTTCTTT
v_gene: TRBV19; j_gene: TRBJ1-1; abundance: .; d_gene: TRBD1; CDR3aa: CASRRTGFMNTEAFF; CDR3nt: TGTGCCAGTAGACGGACAGGGTTTATGAACACTGAAGCTTTCTTT
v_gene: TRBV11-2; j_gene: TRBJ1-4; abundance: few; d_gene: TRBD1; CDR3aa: CASSPAGTGNEKLFF; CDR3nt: TGTGCCAGCAGCCCGGCGGGGACAGGAAATGAAAAACTGTTTTTT
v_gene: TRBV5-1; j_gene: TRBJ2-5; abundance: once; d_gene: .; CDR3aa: CASSVEETQYF; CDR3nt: TGCGCCAGCAGCGTAGAAGAGACCCAGTACTTC
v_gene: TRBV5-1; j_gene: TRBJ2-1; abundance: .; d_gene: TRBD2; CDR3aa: CASSLGSGGDRNEQFF; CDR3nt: TGCGCCAGCAGCTTAGGTAGCGGGGGGGATCGAAATGAGCAGTTCTTC
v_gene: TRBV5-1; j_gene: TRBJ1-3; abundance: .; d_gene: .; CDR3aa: CASSAELDRLGNTIYF; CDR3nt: TGCGCCAGCAGCGCTGAACTGGACAGACTTGGAAACACCATATATTTT
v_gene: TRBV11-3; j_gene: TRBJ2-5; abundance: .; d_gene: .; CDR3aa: CASSPGGHETQYF; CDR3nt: TGTGCCAGCAGCCCCGGGGGGCACGAGACCCAGTACTTC
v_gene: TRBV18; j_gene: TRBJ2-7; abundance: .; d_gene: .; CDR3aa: CASSPYLGDYSSYEQYF; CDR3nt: TGTGCCAGCTCACCTTACCTAGGAGACTATTCTTCCTACGAGCAGTACTTC
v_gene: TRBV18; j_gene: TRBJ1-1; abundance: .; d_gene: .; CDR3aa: CASSPGGAAEAFF; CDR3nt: TGTGCCAGCTCACCGGGAGGGGCCGCTGAAGCTTTCTTT
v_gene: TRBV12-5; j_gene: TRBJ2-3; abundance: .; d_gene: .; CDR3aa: CASQEGVTDTQYF; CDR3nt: TGTGCAAGTCAAGAAGGGGTGACAGATACGCAGTATTTT
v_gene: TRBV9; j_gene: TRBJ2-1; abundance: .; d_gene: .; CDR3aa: CASSALSTEQFF; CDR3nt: TGTGCCAGCAGCGCCTTATCTACTGAGCAGTTCTTC
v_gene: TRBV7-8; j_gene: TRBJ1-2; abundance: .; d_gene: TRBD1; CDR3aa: CASSTEGAWVGYGYTF; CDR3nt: TGTGCCAGCAGTACGGAGGGGGCCTGGGTGGGCTATGGCTACACCTTC
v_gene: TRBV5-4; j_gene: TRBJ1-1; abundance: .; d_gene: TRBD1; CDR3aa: CASSTDRAERTEAFF; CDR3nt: TGTGCCAGCAGCACCGACAGGGCCGAGAGGACTGAAGCTTTCTTT
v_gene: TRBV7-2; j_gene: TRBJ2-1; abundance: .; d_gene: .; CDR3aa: CASSLVTGISEQFF; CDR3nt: TGTGCCAGCAGCTTAGTTACAGGGATCAGTGAGCAGTTCTTC
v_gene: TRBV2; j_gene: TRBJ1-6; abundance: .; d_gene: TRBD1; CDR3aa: CASRGDRQGALSYNSPLHF; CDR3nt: TGTGCCAGCAGGGGTGACCGACAGGGGGCCCTCTCCTATAATTCACCCCTCCACTTT
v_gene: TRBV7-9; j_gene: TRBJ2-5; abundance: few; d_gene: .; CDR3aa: CASSRSLQETQYF; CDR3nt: TGTGCCAGCAGCCGGAGTCTCCAAGAGACCCAGTACTTC
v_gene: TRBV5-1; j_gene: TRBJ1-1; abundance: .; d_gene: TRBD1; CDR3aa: CASSLSTGGAAEAFF; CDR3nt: TGCGCCAGCAGCTTGTCTACAGGGGGGGCCGCTGAAGCTTTCTTT
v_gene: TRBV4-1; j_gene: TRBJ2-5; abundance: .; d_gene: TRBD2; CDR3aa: CASSQDRRTSGEETQYF; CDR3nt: TGCGCCAGCAGCCAAGATAGGCGGACTAGCGGGGAGGAGACCCAGTACTTC
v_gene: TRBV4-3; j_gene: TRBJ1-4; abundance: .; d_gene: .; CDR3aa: CASSQGTGSGEKLFF; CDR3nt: TGCGCCAGCAGCCAGGGTACAGGGAGTGGGGAAAAACTGTTTTTT
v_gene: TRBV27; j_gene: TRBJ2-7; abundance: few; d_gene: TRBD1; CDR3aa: CASSWGQGTYEQYF; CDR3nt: TGTGCCAGCAGTTGGGGACAGGGGACCTACGAGCAGTACTTC
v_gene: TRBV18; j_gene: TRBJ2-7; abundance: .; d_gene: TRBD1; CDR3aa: CASSLRGQAAYEQYF; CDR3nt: TGTGCCAGCTCACTACGGGGACAGGCTGCCTACGAGCAGTACTTC
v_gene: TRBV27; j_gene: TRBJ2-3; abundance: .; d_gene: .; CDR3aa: CASSFLGDTQYF; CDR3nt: TGTGCCAGCAGTTTCCTAGGAGATACGCAGTATTTT
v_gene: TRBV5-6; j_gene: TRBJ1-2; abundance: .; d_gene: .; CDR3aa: CASSKGVPGYTF; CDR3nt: TGTGCCAGCAGCAAAGGGGTTCCTGGCTACACCTTC
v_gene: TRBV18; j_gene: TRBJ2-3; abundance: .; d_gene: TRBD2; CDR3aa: CASSEETSGLTDTQYF; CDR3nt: TGTGCCAGCTCAGAAGAAACTAGCGGGCTCACAGATACGCAGTATTTT
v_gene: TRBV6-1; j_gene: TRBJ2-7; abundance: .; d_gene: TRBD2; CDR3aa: CASIRLAGPYEQYF; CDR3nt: TGTGCCAGCATCCGACTAGCGGGGCCTTACGAGCAGTACTTC
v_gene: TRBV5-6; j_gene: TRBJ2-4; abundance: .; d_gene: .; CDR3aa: CASSKQGGANIQYF; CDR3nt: TGTGCCAGCAGCAAACAGGGAGGGGCGAACATTCAGTACTTC
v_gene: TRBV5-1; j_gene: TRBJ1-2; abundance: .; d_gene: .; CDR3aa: CASSPGTGVYGYTF; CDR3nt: TGCGCCAGCAGCCCAGGAACAGGAGTCTATGGCTACACCTTC
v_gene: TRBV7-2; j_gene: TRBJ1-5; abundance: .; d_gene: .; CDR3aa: CASSLRQARGSDQPQHF; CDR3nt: TGTGCCAGCAGCTTAAGACAGGCCAGAGGTTCAGACCAGCCCCAGCATTTT
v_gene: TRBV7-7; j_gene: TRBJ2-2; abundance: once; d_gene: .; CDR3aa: CASRHQGTGELFF; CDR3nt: TGTGCCAGCAGACACCAGGGAACCGGGGAGCTGTTTTTT
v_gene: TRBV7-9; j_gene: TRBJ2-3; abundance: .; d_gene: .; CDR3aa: CASSFLGGEVTDTQYF; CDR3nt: TGTGCCAGCAGCTTTCTCGGGGGAGAGGTCACAGATACGCAGTATTTT
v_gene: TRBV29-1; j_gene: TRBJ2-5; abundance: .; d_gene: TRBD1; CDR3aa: CSGETGTGVLETQYF; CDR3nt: TGCAGCGGAGAGACCGGGACAGGGGTCCTAGAGACCCAGTACTTC
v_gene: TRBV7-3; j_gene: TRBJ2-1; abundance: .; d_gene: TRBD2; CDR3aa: CASSTQPTSGINEQFF; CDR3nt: TGTGCCAGCAGCACCCAACCGACTAGCGGGATTAATGAGCAGTTCTTC
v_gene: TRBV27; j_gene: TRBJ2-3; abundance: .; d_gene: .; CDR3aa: CASSFLLRIDTQYF; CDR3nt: TGTGCCAGCAGTTTTCTGCTGAGAATAGATACGCAGTATTTT
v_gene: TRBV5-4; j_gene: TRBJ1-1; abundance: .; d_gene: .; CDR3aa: CASSREMGGGSGTEAFF; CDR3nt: TGTGCCAGCAGCCGGGAGATGGGGGGGGGCTCGGGCACTGAAGCTTTCTTT
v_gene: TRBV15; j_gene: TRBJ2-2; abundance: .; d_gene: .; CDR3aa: CATSRAVLGTGELFF; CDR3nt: TGTGCCACCAGCAGGGCCGTACTAGGCACCGGGGAGCTGTTTTTT
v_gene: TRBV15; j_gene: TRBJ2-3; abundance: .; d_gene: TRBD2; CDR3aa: CATSRPSGGPHF; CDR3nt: TGTGCCACCAGCAGACCTAGCGGGGGGCCACATTTT
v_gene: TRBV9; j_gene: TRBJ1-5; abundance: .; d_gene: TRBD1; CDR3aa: CASSSGQGRNQPQHF; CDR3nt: TGTGCCAGCAGCTCCGGACAGGGAAGGAATCAGCCCCAGCATTTT
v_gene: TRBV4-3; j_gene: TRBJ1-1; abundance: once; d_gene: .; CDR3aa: CASSQDRQTNTEAFF; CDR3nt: TGCGCCAGCAGCCAAGATAGACAGACGAACACTGAAGCTTTCTTT
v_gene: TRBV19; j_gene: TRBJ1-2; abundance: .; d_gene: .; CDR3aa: CASRGIGAYGYTF; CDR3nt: TGTGCCAGTAGAGGGATTGGGGCCTATGGCTACACCTTC
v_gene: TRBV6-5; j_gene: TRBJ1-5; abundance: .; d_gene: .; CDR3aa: CASSYRGVDSNQPQHF; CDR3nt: TGTGCCAGCAGTTACCGGGGGGTGGATAGCAATCAGCCCCAGCATTTT
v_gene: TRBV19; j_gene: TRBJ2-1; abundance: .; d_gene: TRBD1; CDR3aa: CASSIRDRSLSYNEQFF; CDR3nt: TGTGCCAGTAGTATACGGGACAGATCCCTCTCCTACAATGAGCAGTTCTTC
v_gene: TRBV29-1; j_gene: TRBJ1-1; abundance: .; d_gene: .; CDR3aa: CSVDDGVNTEAFF; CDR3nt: TGCAGCGTAGACGACGGGGTGAACACTGAAGCTTTCTTT
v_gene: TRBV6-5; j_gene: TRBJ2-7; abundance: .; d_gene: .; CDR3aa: CASSYEAGIPYEQYF; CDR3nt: TGTGCCAGCAGTTACGAAGCAGGGATCCCGTACGAGCAGTACTTC
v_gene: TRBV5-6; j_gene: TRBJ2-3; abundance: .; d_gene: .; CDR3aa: CASSLEGVFTDTQYF; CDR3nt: TGTGCCAGCAGCTTGGAAGGGGTTTTCACAGATACGCAGTATTTT
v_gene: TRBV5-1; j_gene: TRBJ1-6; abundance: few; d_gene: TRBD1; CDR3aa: CASSSLTGGYSPLHF; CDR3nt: TGCGCCAGCAGCTCACTGACAGGGGGCTACTCACCCCTCCACTTT
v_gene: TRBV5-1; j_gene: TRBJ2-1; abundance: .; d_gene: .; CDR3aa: CASSLVGNNEQFF; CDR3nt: TGCGCCAGCAGCTTGGTCGGGAACAATGAGCAGTTCTTC
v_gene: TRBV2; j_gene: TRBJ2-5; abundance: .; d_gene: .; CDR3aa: CASSESPRQETQYF; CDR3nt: TGTGCCAGCAGTGAATCCCCCAGACAAGAGACCCAGTACTTC
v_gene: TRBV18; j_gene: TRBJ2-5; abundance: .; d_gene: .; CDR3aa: CASSPGSREETQYF; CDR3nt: TGTGCCAGCTCACCAGGCAGCAGGGAAGAGACCCAGTACTTC
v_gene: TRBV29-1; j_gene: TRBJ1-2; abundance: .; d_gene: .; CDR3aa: CSVETGNYGYTF; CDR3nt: TGCAGCGTTGAAACAGGGAACTATGGCTACACCTTC